This T cell receptor beta chain originates from a study of T cell responses to AZD1222 COVID-19 vaccine. General observations from the study: Spike-specific TCR breadth and depth grew following two AZD1222 doses.

On this clone itself: What it binds is unknown.

Trimming stripped 5 bases from V and 2 bases from J, with 3 bases between. Germline CDR1 and CDR2: LNHDA and SQIVND (reference sequence). The CDR3 is made up of 11 amino acids. The table came from immunoSEQ multiplex PCR; TCRdb's copy has only in-frame clones and leaves some out. This sample has around 100,000 clones, with approximately 86% found just once. Specimen: peripheral blood, collected 28 days after the second dose of the MenACWY control vaccine. This sequence originates from an adult who received the MenACWY meningococcal vaccine as a control. The rearrangement uses TRBV19 and TRBJ2-5; D is uncertain. The CDR3 is CASSSQETQYF. CDR3 coding DNA: TGTGCCAGTAGTTCGCAAGAGACCCAGTACTTC.